The 28 T cell receptor beta chains listed next were all sequenced from one sample in a study of blood T cells in healthy people across ages. PCR was performed a second time for about 7 to 11 cycles using a sample-barcoded 5' primer and a J-beta primer mix. MiXCR, run by TCRdb on the 5' RACE reads, gives a single entry per CDR3 protein. The sample lists 1.5 million to 2 million distinct CDR3 sequences; 28% were seen once. Sequenced material: blood. These receptors were obtained from a woman aged 25 to 39 in good health.

The J gene is TRBJ2-5, the V gene TRBV28; D may be TRBD1 (5 bases). Trimming shortened V by 8 bases and J by 1 base, and 14 bases separated the two germline ends. The CDR3 contains 14 residues. Germline assignment: CDR1 MDHEN and CDR2 SYDVKM. In DNA, the CDR3 is TGTGCCAGCCGGTTTCGACAGCTCCAAGAGACCCAGTACTTC. It codes for CASRFRQLQETQYF. Full variable domain (remainder filled in from reference TRBV28 and TRBJ2-5): DVKVTQSSRYLVKRTGEKVFLECVQDMDHENMFWYRQDPGLGLRLIYFSYDVKMKEKGDIPEGYSVSREKKERFSLILESASTNQTSMYLCASRFRQLQETQYFGPGTRLLVL.

This chain links TRBV5-5 with TRBJ1-5; D possibly corresponds to TRBD1 (5 bases). Deletions cut 7 bases from V and 0 bases from J, with 11 bases between. The germline CDR1 and CDR2 sequences are SGHKS and YYEKEE (reference sequence). This CDR3 region has 14 residues. The CDR3 coding sequence is TGTGCCAGCCGCATTCAGGGTAGCAATCAGCCCCAGCATTTT. It translates to CASRIQGSNQPQHF.

The table lists this clonotype with a few counts. The gene calls are TRBV7-9 and TRBJ2-1; D gene ambiguous. Germline CDR1 and CDR2: SEHNR and FQNEAQ (reference sequence). The CDR3 extends over 14 amino acids. The ends were cut back, 2 bases at V and 8 bases at J, with 13 bases in the middle. In DNA, the CDR3 is TGTGCCAGCAGCTTAAAAGGGATCCGGGATGAGCAGTTCTTC. This encodes CASSLKGIRDEQFF.

Here the CDR3 DNA reads TGTGCCAGCAGCGTAGATGGTGGGATCTCTACCGGGGAGCTGTTTTTT. It codes for CASSVDGGISTGELFF. The chain uses TRBV9 and TRBJ2-2; no reliable D call. The length of the CDR3 is 16 residues. Germline values: CDR1 SGDLS, CDR2 YYNGEE. V lost 0 bases and J lost 5, with 14 bases in between.

This chain connects TRBV20-1 to TRBJ2-3, with D possibly being TRBD2 (6 bases). CDR3 length equals 12 residues. Germline CDR1 DFQATT, CDR2 SNEGSKA (reference sequence). In DNA form, the CDR3 reads TGCAGAGCTGCAGGGAGCGGGGATACGCAGTATTTT. Translated, it gives CRAAGSGDTQYF.

The rearrangement uses TRBV30 and TRBJ1-5, with D possibly being TRBD1 (5 bases). V lost 1 base and J lost 5, with 15 bases in between. The CDR3 length is 15 residues. The germline CDR1 and CDR2 sequences are GTSNPN and SVGIG (reference sequence). The CDR3 is CAWSAGTAGDQPQHF. The CDR3 nucleotides read TGTGCCTGGAGTGCCGGGACGGCGGGAGATCAGCCCCAGCATTTT.

The chain is built from TRBV21-1 and TRBJ1-4. TRBV21-1 is described as a pseudogene. The CDR3 extends over 13 amino acids. The CDR3 nucleotides read TGTGCCAGCATGCGGAGTTACGTTGAAAAACTGTTTTTT. It translates to CASMRSYVEKLFF.

The chain employs TRBV5-1 and TRBJ2-2, with D tentatively TRBD1 (6 bases). Germline V gene data show CDR1 as SGHRS and CDR2 as YFSETQ. Trimming removed 0 bases at V and 0 bases at J, with 15 bases between. The CDR3 length is 18 residues. CDR3 in DNA: TGCGCCAGCAGCTTGGAAGGGGCAGGGGCGTCGAACACCGGGGAGCTGTTTTTT. Its translation is CASSLEGAGASNTGELFF. Supplemented by reference TRBV5-1 and TRBJ2-2, the full variable domain reads KAGVTQTPRYLIKTRGQQVTLSCSPISGHRSVSWYQQTPGQGLQFLFEYFSETQRNKGNFPGRFSGRQFSNSRSEMNVSTLELGDSALYLCASSLEGAGASNTGELFFGEGSRLTVL.

J is TRBJ1-5 and V is TRBV20-1, with D perhaps TRBD1 (5 bases). Trimming cost V 0 bases and J 3 bases, with 15 bases left between them. The germline gives CDR1 DFQATT, CDR2 SNEGSKA (reference sequence). The CDR3 sequence is 16 residues long. CDR3 DNA: TGCAGTGCTAGAGATGTCGGGGGATTAGACAATCAGCCCCAGCATTTT. Protein: CSARDVGGLDNQPQHF.

V and J are TRBV6-5 and TRBJ2-2, with D unclear. V was pared by 0 bases and J by 4 bases, with 9 bases between. The germline CDR1 and CDR2 sequences are MNHEY and SVGAGI. The CDR3 is made up of 15 amino acids. This CDR3 is CASSYSGSGTGELFF. The CDR3 DNA reads as TGTGCCAGCAGTTACTCGGGGTCGGGCACCGGGGAGCTGTTTTTT.

The sample holds many counts of this clonotype. The chain uses TRBV20-1 and TRBJ2-5; no definite D call. Germline V gene sequence: CDR1 DFQATT, CDR2 SNEGSKA (reference sequence). V lost 3 bases, J lost 7 bases, and 9 bases lay in between. The CDR3 totals 11 residues. CDR3 sequence (DNA): TGCAGTGCTAGCGTCCTTGGGACCCAGTACTTC. This encodes CSASVLGTQYF.

The chain is built from TRBV3-1 and TRBJ1-4; D perhaps matches TRBD1 (6 bases). The CDR3 covers 12 residues. Germline V gene data show CDR1 as LGHDT and CDR2 as YNNKEL (reference sequence). V was trimmed by 3 bases and J by 12 bases, leaving 11 bases between them. CDR3 region: CASSHGGLELFF. Written as DNA, the CDR3 is TGTGCCAGCAGCCATGGGGGCCTGGAACTGTTTTTT.

This clonotype has more than one count but fewer than ten. The chain uses TRBV29-1 and TRBJ1-2; D ambiguous. CDR1 is SQVTM, CDR2 ANQGSEA, per germline. The CDR3 loop spans 16 amino acids. V was trimmed by 2 bases and J by 0 bases, leaving 16 bases between them. CDR3 nucleotides: TGCAGCGTTGAAAGTGTACGCCGTCTAGCTAACTATGGCTACACCTTC. Protein sequence: CSVESVRRLANYGYTF.

About this clonotype: Germline is not matched at one junction end, which may reflect a read error. The rearrangement joins TRBV29-1 to TRBJ2-1; TRBD1 matches at 9 bases. Germline V gives CDR1 SQVTM, CDR2 ANQGSEA. CDR3 length: 14 amino acids. CDR3 nucleotide sequence: TGCAGCGCCCCTGGACAGGGGTCCTTCAATGAGCAGTTCTTC. It encodes CSAPGQGSFNEQFF.

This clonotype was seen at least ten times. The chain combines TRBV7-8 with TRBJ2-4; weak D call: TRBD2 (6 bases). The CDR3 contains 16 residues. V lost 5 bases and J lost 0, with 14 bases in between. CDR1 SGHVS and CDR2 FQNEAQ come from the germline V gene. CDR3 in DNA: TGTGCCAGCAGCCCCGGAGTAGCGGTAGCCAAAAACATTCAGTACTTC. Amino acids: CASSPGVAVAKNIQYF. The full variable domain, its missing parts supplied by reference TRBV7-8 and TRBJ2-4, is GAGVSQSPRYKVAKRGQDVALRCDPISGHVSLFWYQQALGQGPEFLTYFQNEAQLDKSGLPSDRFFAERPEGSVSTLKIQRTQQEDSAVYLCASSPGVAVAKNIQYFGAGTRLSVL.

This clonotype was counted between two and nine times. This chain joins TRBV9 and TRBJ1-6; a weak D match, TRBD1 (6 bases). Germline V gene data show CDR1 as SGDLS and CDR2 as YYNGEE. The CDR3 has 16 amino acids. The V end lost 6 bases, the J end lost 4 bases, and 17 bases lay between the germline ends. The CDR3 nucleotides read TGTGCCAGCACGGCGGAGGGGGAAGGATATAATTCACCCCTCCACTTT. Translation gives CASTAEGEGYNSPLHF.

The chain links TRBV20-1 to TRBJ2-1; 10 bases fit TRBD2. The germline V gene encodes CDR1 DFQATT and CDR2 SNEGSKA (reference sequence). The CDR3 sequence is 16 residues long. Unmatched junction bases numbered 5, after V lost 3 bases and J lost 0 bases. In DNA, the CDR3 is TGCAGTGCTAGTCAGCGGGGGGGTTCCTCCTACAATGAGCAGTTCTTC. Protein sequence: CSASQRGGSSYNEQFF.

This chain uses TRBV7-9 with TRBJ2-7; 8 nucleotides agree with TRBD1. V shed 0 bases, J shed 3 bases, and the junction held 1 base outside the gene matches. Germline CDR1 reads SEHNR; CDR2 reads FQNEAQ (reference sequence). This CDR3 is built from 14 residues. The CDR3 region has the DNA TGTGCCAGCAGCTTAGCGGACAGGGACTACGAGCAGTACTTC. It is translated as CASSLADRDYEQYF.

This clonotype appeared many times. The CDR3 DNA reads as TGTGCCAGCGGAAACGGGAATCAGCCCCAGCATTTT. Its protein is CASGNGNQPQHF. This sequence joins TRBV28 and TRBJ1-5; D is unresolved. Trimming took off 8 bases at V and 4 bases at J, with 9 bases between the two ends. The germline V gene has CDR1 MDHEN and CDR2 SYDVKM. The CDR3 is 12 residues long.

The table lists this clonotype with many counts. The gene calls are TRBV15 and TRBJ2-7; 7 positions agree with TRBD1. V lost 5 bases to trimming and J lost 0 bases; unmatched junction nucleotides: 7. CDR3 length: 15 residues. Germline CDR1 reads LNHNV; CDR2 reads YYDKDF (reference sequence). The CDR3 sequence is CATSRGQDSSYEQYF. The DNA of the CDR3 is TGTGCCACCAGCCGAGGACAGGACTCCTCCTACGAGCAGTACTTC.

The chain carries TRBV12-3 or TRBV12-4 and TRBJ1-1, with D perhaps TRBD1 (6 bases). The V and J ends lost 7 bases and 0 bases respectively, with 15 bases between them. CDR3 length: 15 amino acids. CDR3 region: CASTKGGSVNTEAFF. The CDR3 DNA reads as TGTGCCAGCACCAAAGGGGGTAGTGTGAACACTGAAGCTTTCTTT.

This rearrangement joins TRBV28 to TRBJ2-5; TRBD2 matches at 8 bases. Looked up from germline, CDR1 is MDHEN and CDR2 is SYDVKM. The CDR3 is 19 amino acids. V was pared by 4 bases and J by 1 base, with 17 bases of the junction left unmatched. The CDR3 sequence: CASSSTYSKLAVPQETQYF. CDR3 bases: TGTGCCAGCAGTTCGACATACTCAAAACTAGCGGTGCCCCAAGAGACCCAGTACTTC. The full variable domain, its missing parts supplied by reference TRBV28 and TRBJ2-5, is DVKVTQSSRYLVKRTGEKVFLECVQDMDHENMFWYRQDPGLGLRLIYFSYDVKMKEKGDIPEGYSVSREKKERFSLILESASTNQTSMYLCASSSTYSKLAVPQETQYFGPGTRLLVL.

Only a few counts were recorded for this clonotype. The gene calls are TRBV2 and TRBJ2-1, with 7 positions matching TRBD1. This CDR3 region has 15 residues. Trimming at V came to 5 bases and at J to 5 bases, leaving 9 bases not matched to a gene. Germline CDR1 SNHLY, CDR2 FYNNEI. DNA for the CDR3: TGTGCCAGCAGTTCGAAGAGGACAGGAAACAATGAGCAGTTCTTC. Translation gives CASSSKRTGNNEQFF.

This clonotype was seen a few times. The genes are TRBV25-1 and TRBJ2-7; a possible D gene is TRBD2 (7 bases). Germline V CDR1 and CDR2: MGHDK, SYGVNS. V gave up 6 bases and J gave up 5 bases, with 14 bases separating them. This CDR3 is built from 13 residues. CDR3: CASRRGGGDEQYF. The CDR3 DNA reads TGTGCCAGCAGGAGGGGGGGCGGCGACGAGCAGTACTTC.

The table lists this clonotype with a few counts. The V and J genes are TRBV20-1 and TRBJ1-2; D is possibly TRBD1 (6 bases). CDR3 length: 14 residues. The germline V gene encodes CDR1 DFQATT and CDR2 SNEGSKA (reference sequence). Trimming shortened V by 5 bases and J by 0 bases, and 13 bases separated the two germline ends. The CDR3 DNA reads TGCAGTGCTCAAACAGGGAGGACTAACTATGGCTACACCTTC. Translated, it gives CSAQTGRTNYGYTF.

The rearrangement uses TRBV5-1 and TRBJ1-1; TRBD1 aligns across 8 bases. Germline V gene lookup returns CDR1 SGHRS and CDR2 YFSETQ. The CDR3 sequence is 14 residues long. V was pared by 3 bases and J by 5 bases, with 6 bases of the junction left unmatched. The CDR3 spells CASSWTGTRTEAFF. DNA for the CDR3: TGCGCCAGCAGCTGGACAGGGACTCGGACTGAAGCTTTCTTT.

This clonotype was detected a few times. Here the CDR3 reads CSVWTDSGNTIYF. The CDR3 DNA reads as TGCAGCGTTTGGACGGACTCTGGAAACACCATATATTTT. V is TRBV29-1 and J is TRBJ1-3; the D is unclear. The germline V gene has CDR1 SQVTM and CDR2 ANQGSEA. The CDR3 spans 13 residues. The V end was cut by 5 bases, the J end by 0 bases, with 8 bases between.

This clonotype was picked up many times. The V and J genes are TRBV9 and TRBJ2-7, with TRBD1 identical over 8 bases. After removal of 1 base from V and 11 bases from J, the junction contained 8 bases not matched to a gene. Germline V CDR1 and CDR2: SGDLS, YYNGEE. The CDR3 contains 13 residues. CDR3 loop: CASSVYETGAEYF. The CDR3 nucleotides read TGTGCCAGCAGCGTATACGAGACAGGGGCCGAGTACTTC.